This TCR beta chain was captured in a study of graft-versus-host responses after intestinal transplantation. General study results and limits: Some patients had graft-donor T cell macrochimerism, and their allografts showed high graft-versus-host to host-versus-graft clonal ratios. GvH clones were identified in recipient marrow, with some first appearing in ileum or blood.

About this clone itself: Its antigen is not identified.

The table came from immunoSEQ multiplex PCR; TCRdb's copy has only in-frame clones and leaves some out. The sample consists of 77,000 or so clones, approximately 92% of them appearing once. The CDR3 runs to 15 residues. The V and J ends lost 6 bases and 6 bases respectively, with 20 bases between them. CDR1 is KGHSH and CDR2 is LQKENI in the germline V gene. This TCR derives from a human patient who received an intestinal transplant, so some T cells may come from the graft donor. The sequencing used PBMCs, collected 98 days after intestinal transplantation. The V call is TRBV18, the J call TRBJ1-1, with a possible D match to TRBD1 (6 bases). CDR3 in amino acids: CASSHHTGSFAEAFF. As DNA, the CDR3 is TGTGCCAGCTCTCACCACACAGGGTCCTTCGCTGAAGCTTTCTTT.